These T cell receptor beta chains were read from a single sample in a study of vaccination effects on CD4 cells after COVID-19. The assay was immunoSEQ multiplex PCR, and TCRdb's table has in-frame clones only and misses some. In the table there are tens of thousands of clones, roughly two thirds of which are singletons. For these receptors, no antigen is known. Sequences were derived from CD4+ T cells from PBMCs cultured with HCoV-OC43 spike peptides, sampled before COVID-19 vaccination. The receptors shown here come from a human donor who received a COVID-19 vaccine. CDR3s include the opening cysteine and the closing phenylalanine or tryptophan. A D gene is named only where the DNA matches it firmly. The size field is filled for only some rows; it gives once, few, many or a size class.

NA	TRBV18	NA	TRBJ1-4	CASSRGPQNEKLFF	TGTGCCAGCTCACGAGGACCCCAGAATGAAAAACTGTTTTTT
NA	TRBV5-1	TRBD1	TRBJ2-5	CASSLAGQGETQYF	TGCGCCAGCAGCTTGGCCGGACAGGGAGAGACCCAGTACTTC
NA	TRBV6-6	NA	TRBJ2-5	CASRLGDTRQETQYF	TGTGCCAGCCGGCTAGGGGACACCCGCCAAGAGACCCAGTACTTC
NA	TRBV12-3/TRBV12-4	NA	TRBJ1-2	CASATAGGYTF	TGTGCCAGCGCAACCGCCGGGGGCTACACCTTC
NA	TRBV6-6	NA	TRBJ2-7	CASSLYRAATSYEQYF	TGTGCCAGCAGTTTATACAGGGCCGCAACCTCCTACGAGCAGTACTTC
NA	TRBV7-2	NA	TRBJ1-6	CASRGDSPLHF	TGTGCCAGCAGGGGCGATTCACCCCTCCACTTT
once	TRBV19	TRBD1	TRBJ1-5	CASTAGQGSNQPQHF	TGTGCCAGTACCGCGGGACAGGGAAGCAATCAGCCCCAGCATTTT
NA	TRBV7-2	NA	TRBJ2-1	CASSIDRNNEQFF	TGTGCCAGCAGTATAGACAGAAACAATGAGCAGTTCTTC
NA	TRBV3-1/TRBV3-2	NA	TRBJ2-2	CASSQDARPKLFF	TGTGCCAGCAGCCAAGACGCTAGACCAAAGCTGTTTTTT
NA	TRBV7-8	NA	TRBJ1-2	CASSPTYPNYGYTF	TGTGCCAGCAGCCCCACCTACCCAAACTATGGCTACACCTTC
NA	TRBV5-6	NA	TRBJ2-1	CASSLQGGYNEQFF	TGTGCCAGCAGCCTCCAGGGGGGCTACAATGAGCAGTTCTTC
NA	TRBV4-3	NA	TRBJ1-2	CASSQASGLGYGYTF	TGCGCCAGCAGCCAAGCATCAGGATTAGGCTATGGCTACACCTTC
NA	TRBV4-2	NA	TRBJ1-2	CASSQDRAFYGYTF	TGTGCCAGCAGCCAAGACAGGGCGTTTTATGGCTACACCTTC
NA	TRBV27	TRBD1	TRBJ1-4	CASSVGRTGGEREKLFF	TGTGCCAGCAGTGTAGGACGGACAGGGGGCGAGCGGGAAAAACTGTTTTTT
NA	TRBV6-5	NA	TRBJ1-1	CASSYFVGAGTEAFF	TGTGCCAGCAGTTACTTCGTGGGGGCCGGCACTGAAGCTTTCTTT
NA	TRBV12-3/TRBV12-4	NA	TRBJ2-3	CASSLKDTQYF	TGTGCCAGCAGTTTAAAGGATACGCAGTATTTT
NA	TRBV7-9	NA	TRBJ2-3	CASSPNSDTQYF	TGTGCCAGCAGCCCGAATTCAGATACGCAGTATTTT
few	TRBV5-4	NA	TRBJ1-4	CASSLASEASNEKLFF	TGTGCCAGCAGCTTGGCCTCTGAAGCGTCCAATGAAAAACTGTTTTTT
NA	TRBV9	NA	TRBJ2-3	CASSAHGAYTDTQYF	TGTGCCAGCAGCGCCCACGGGGCCTACACAGATACGCAGTATTTT
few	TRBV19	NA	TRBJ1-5	CASTVGTYQPQHF	TGTGCCAGTACCGTTGGGACCTATCAGCCCCAGCATTTT
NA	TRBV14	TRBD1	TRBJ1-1	CASSSPGQGAGAFF	TGTGCCAGCAGCTCACCGGGACAGGGGGCCGGAGCTTTCTTT
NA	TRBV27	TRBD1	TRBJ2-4	CASSLRGQLAKNIQYF	TGTGCCAGCAGTTTAAGGGGACAGTTAGCCAAAAACATTCAGTACTTC
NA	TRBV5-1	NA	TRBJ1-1	CASSIGGLDTEAFF	TGCGCCAGCAGCATAGGGGGGTTGGACACTGAAGCTTTCTTT
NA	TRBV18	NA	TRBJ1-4	CASSPGRTNEKLFF	TGTGCCAGCTCACCGGGGAGGACCAATGAAAAACTGTTTTTT
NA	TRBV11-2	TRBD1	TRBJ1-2	CASSFRGRGDYGYTF	TGTGCCAGCAGCTTCAGGGGGAGAGGAGACTATGGCTACACCTTC
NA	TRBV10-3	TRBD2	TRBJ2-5	CAISGGGQETQYF	TGTGCCATCAGTGGGGGGGGTCAAGAGACCCAGTACTTC
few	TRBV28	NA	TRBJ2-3	CASSLGFGDTTDTQYF	TGTGCCAGCAGTTTAGGGTTCGGGGACACCACAGATACGCAGTATTTT
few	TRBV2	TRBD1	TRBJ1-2	CASSGQGFTGYTF	TGTGCCAGCAGTGGACAGGGTTTTACTGGCTACACCTTC
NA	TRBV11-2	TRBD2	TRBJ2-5	CASSPLAGEGETQYF	TGTGCCAGCAGCCCACTAGCGGGGGAGGGAGAGACCCAGTACTTC
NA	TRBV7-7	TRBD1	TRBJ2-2	CASSLGQSTGELFF	TGTGCTAGCAGCTTGGGACAGTCCACCGGGGAGCTGTTTTTT
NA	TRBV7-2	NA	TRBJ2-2	CASITGVRGGTGELFF	TGTGCCAGCATCACCGGCGTGAGGGGGGGAACCGGGGAGCTGTTTTTT
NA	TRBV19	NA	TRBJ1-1	CASSMTWAGNMNTEAFF	TGTGCCAGTAGTATGACGTGGGCAGGGAATATGAACACTGAAGCTTTCTTT
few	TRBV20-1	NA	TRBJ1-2	CSARRGGYTF	TGCAGTGCCAGGAGGGGTGGCTACACCTTC
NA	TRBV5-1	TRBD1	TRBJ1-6	CASSLVGTGFGSPLHF	TGCGCCAGCAGCTTGGTGGGGACAGGGTTTGGTTCACCCCTCCACTTT
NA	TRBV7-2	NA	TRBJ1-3	CASSLASPGNTIYF	TGTGCCAGCAGCTTAGCGTCACCCGGAAACACCATATATTTT
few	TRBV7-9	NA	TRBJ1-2	CASSFLTASNYGYTF	TGTGCCAGCAGCTTCCTGACAGCCAGTAACTATGGCTACACCTTC
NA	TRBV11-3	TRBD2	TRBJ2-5	CASSPPTGGETQYF	TGTGCCAGCAGCCCCCCTACGGGGGGAGAGACCCAGTACTTC
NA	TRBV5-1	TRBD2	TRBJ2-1	CASSLVTSGSGTYNEQFF	TGCGCCAGCAGCTTGGTTACTAGCGGGAGTGGAACCTACAATGAGCAGTTCTTC
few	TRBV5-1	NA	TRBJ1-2	CASSFGVQGTYGYTF	TGCGCCAGCAGCTTCGGCGTTCAGGGGACGTATGGCTACACCTTC
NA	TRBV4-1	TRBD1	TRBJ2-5	CASSQPDRGLLRETQYF	TGCGCCAGCAGCCAACCGGACAGGGGGCTTCTAAGGGAGACCCAGTACTTC
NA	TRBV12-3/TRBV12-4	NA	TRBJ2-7	CASSFQQGGEQYF	TGTGCCAGCAGTTTCCAGCAGGGGGGCGAGCAGTACTTC
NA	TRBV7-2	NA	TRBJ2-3	CASSLVRLTDTQYF	TGTGCCAGCAGCTTAGTCCGCCTCACAGATACGCAGTATTTT
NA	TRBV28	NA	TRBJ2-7	CASSPLVGEQYF	TGTGCCAGCAGCCCACTAGTCGGCGAGCAGTACTTC
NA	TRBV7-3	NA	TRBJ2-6	CASSPPAGSGANVLTF	TGTGCCAGCAGCCCCCCGGCGGGCTCTGGGGCCAACGTCCTGACTTTC
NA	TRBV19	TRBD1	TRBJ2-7	CASSIDGQVYEQYF	TGTGCCAGTAGTATAGACGGACAGGTCTACGAGCAGTACTTC
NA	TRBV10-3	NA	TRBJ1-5	CAISGGLGPGNQPQHF	TGTGCCATCAGTGGGGGTTTGGGACCGGGCAATCAGCCCCAGCATTTT
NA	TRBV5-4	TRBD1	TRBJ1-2	CASSSPGQGNYGYTF	TGTGCCAGCAGCTCGCCAGGACAGGGGAACTATGGCTACACCTTC
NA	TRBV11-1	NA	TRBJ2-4	CASSRQGGNIQYF	TGTGCCAGCAGCCGCCAGGGGGGAAACATTCAGTACTTC